This paragraph covers one TCR beta chain sequence. This clone occurred many times. No cognate antigen has been identified for it. No much larger clone exists at a distance of one base, and base qualities are not known. All of the isolated RNA was reverse transcribed with the High Capacity cDNA Reverse Transcription Kit, so expressed TCRB transcripts were sequenced. Deep immunoSEQ sequencing was performed on naive, central memory and regulatory T cell samples, with an average of around 3.5 million total reads per sample. Sorted cells were lysed in RLT buffer, and RNA was extracted using DNase-treated RNeasy Micro or Mini kits according to cell number. To prevent cross-contamination, every cell subset was processed on its own, while patient and healthy donor samples were processed together. TCRB sequences were amplified from cDNA with the immunoSEQ multiplex PCR, producing 87-bp fragments spanning the CDR3 region. Sequencing of the amplicons was done on the Illumina HiSeq platform. Per the original workflow: PCR bias was computationally corrected using synthetic template baselines, reads within Hamming distance 2 were collapsed, and singletons that could not be merged were discarded. Reads were aligned against IMGT to assign V, D and J genes, CDR3 length and insertions or deletions at six rearrangement sites. Within each subset, clonotype counts were normalized to the number of sorted cells before true diversity and Gini coefficients were calculated with the tcR R package. The overlap coefficient, calculated on TCRB nucleotide sequences, was used to quantify repertoire sharing. As a proxy for the pre-selection repertoire, out-of-frame TCRB sequences from naive cells were analyzed. The clones in this table, taken by TCRdb from immuneACCESS, are in-frame only. Not every clone is retained; where verified, under half of the shortfall comes from an unresolved V gene, and the cause of the rest is unknown. V, J and clone size are taken as reported in that table, and D and trimming were inferred from the DNA itself. This sample gives roughly 450,000 clones in total; roughly 14% of them show up just once. The leading ten clones occupy 0.035% to 0.04% of the sample.

This record belongs to a study of beta chain features in type 1 diabetes (dated by TCRdb to the late 2010s). As for the study more broadly: Patients and healthy donors did not differ in mean age, gender distribution, total cell number or subset yield. In the study, TCRB repertoires of sorted circulating CD4+ T cell subsets from recently diagnosed type 1 diabetes patients were compared with those of matched healthy donors. Whereas all 28 donors provided naive and central memory subsets, regulatory and stem cell-like memory subsets were isolated from just 8 patients and roughly 8 healthy donors. A total of about 100,000,000 sorted cells were examined across all samples, and RNA yield correlated strongly with the number of cells per subset. Here is what the overall study found, with its caveats: Patients with type 1 diabetes made fewer insertions and deleted more nucleotides at VDJ recombination sites, implying thymic rearrangement abnormalities. PCR may preferentially amplify shorter templates, but because patient and control samples were amplified and corrected together, any resulting skew would affect both groups equally. The naive, central memory and regulatory TCRB repertoires appeared to resemble one another more closely among patients than among healthy donors. A moderate but significant shortening of TCRB CDR3 length was observed in type 1 diabetes patients in all four CD4+ subsets. Sequencing cDNA rather than genomic DNA could over-represent highly expressing activated cells, although activation and CD3 levels did not differ between groups. Because the HLA sub-analyses included only small numbers of individuals, any influence of HLA type on TCRB rearrangement was left unresolved.

Each donor gave one peripheral blood draw, averaging approximately 110 mL, which was collected into heparinised tubes. Naive, central memory, regulatory and stem cell-like memory CD4+ T cells were sorted on a BD FACSAria II using a panel including CD45RO, CCR7, CD25, CD127, CD95 and CD27. Purity was above 98% for every sorted population. PBMCs were separated immediately by Lymphoprep density gradient centrifugation and were stained directly, without being cultured. To minimize batch effects, samples were stained and sorted in pairs, one healthy donor with one patient per experiment. V is shortened by 4 bases, J by 12 bases, and the region joining them spans 13 bases. From cysteine to phenylalanine, the CDR3 is 12 amino acids long. Only CDR3 DNA remains: 36 bases, in frame from the first base. Sequences SGHDN (CDR1) and FVKESK (CDR2) are obtained from the germline V gene.

This TCR was recovered from a man aged 25 to 45 in good health. Sequenced sample: naive CD4+ T cells from blood. The sample's cell subset or site label, in plain terms: true naive CD4+ T cells. Recombination linked TRBV14 to TRBJ2-4; the D region possibly corresponds to TRBD1 (6 bases align). The DNA reads as follows: TGTGCCAGCAGCCTAGTCGGACAGACTCAGTACTTC. Its protein product is CASSLVGQTQYF.